These 32 T cell receptor beta chains were all obtained from the same sample, sequenced in a study of T cell changes during pregnancy in multiple sclerosis. The table came from immunoSEQ multiplex PCR; TCRdb's copy has only in-frame clones and leaves some out. The sample lists 90,000 or so clones, approximately 95% seen once, with about 1.7% in the top ten. Source: peripheral blood, taken after pregnancy. Source of these receptors: a female donor in good health, enrolled as a control in a pregnancy study.

The chain employs TRBV15 and TRBJ2-3, with 8 bases matching TRBD2. The length of the CDR3 is 16 residues. The V segment lost 3 bases and the J segment 2 bases; nucleotides outside the gene matches: 7. In germline, CDR1 is LNHNV, CDR2 YYDKDF (reference sequence). The CDR3 DNA follows: TGTGCCACCAGCAGGGGACTAGGGGGGCTCACAGATACGCAGTATTTT. Amino acid sequence: CATSRGLGGLTDTQYF. The entire variable domain, with the rest obtained from reference TRBV15 and TRBJ2-3, is as follows: DAMVIQNPRYQVTQFGKPVTLSCSQTLNHNVMYWYQQKSSQAPKLLFHYYDKDFNNEADTPDNFQSRRPNTSFCFLDIRSPGLGDTAMYLCATSRGLGGLTDTQYFGPGTRLTVL.

The genes are TRBV5-6 and TRBJ2-4, with TRBD2 identical over 7 bases. CDR1 and CDR2 from the germline V gene are SGHDT and YYEEEE. The CDR3 is 16 amino acids. V shed 1 base and J 3 bases; nucleotides not matched to a gene: 7. CDR3 sequence reads: CASSLREAIFKNIQYF. The DNA of the CDR3 is TGTGCCAGCAGCTTGCGGGAGGCGATTTTCAAAAACATTCAGTACTTC.

The chain is built from TRBV19 and TRBJ1-1, with 7 nucleotides matching TRBD1. V shed 5 bases, J shed 0 bases, and the junction held 9 bases outside the gene matches. CDR1 LNHDA and CDR2 SQIVND come from the germline V gene (reference sequence). This CDR3 is built from 16 residues. The CDR3 here is CASSLVRTGLNTEAFF. CDR3 coding DNA: TGTGCCAGTAGTCTCGTCCGGACAGGCCTGAACACTGAAGCTTTCTTT. Using reference TRBV19 and TRBJ1-1 for the parts outside the CDR3, the full variable domain is DGGITQSPKYLFRKEGQNVTLSCEQNLNHDAMYWYRQDPGQGLRLIYYSQIVNDFQKGDIAEGYSVSREKKESFPLTVTSAQKNPTAFYLCASSLVRTGLNTEAFFGQGTRLTVV.

The rearrangement joins TRBV18 to TRBJ2-1; 7 bases are a match to TRBD1. CDR3 size: 12 residues. V dropped 3 bases and J dropped 14; count of bases not matched to a gene: 7. Germline V gene lookup returns CDR1 KGHSH and CDR2 LQKENI. CDR3 in DNA: TGTGCCAGCTCACCTGACAGGGTTTTGGAGTTCTTC. This sequence encodes CASSPDRVLEFF. Complete variable domain (other parts from reference TRBV18 and TRBJ2-1): NAGVMQNPRHLVRRRGQEARLRCSPMKGHSHVYWYRQLPEEGLKFMVYLQKENIIDESGMPKERFSAEFPKEGPSILRIQQVVRGDSAAYFCASSPDRVLEFFGPGTRLTVL.

Regarding this clone: One end of the junction varies from germline; a read error may be responsible. This chain uses TRBV5-5 with TRBJ2-7; D is possibly TRBD1 (7 bases). CDR1 SGHKS and CDR2 YYEKEE come from the germline V gene (reference sequence). The CDR3 is 15 amino acids. CDR3 residues: CASNLGGQTLYEQYF. CDR3 DNA: TGTGCCAGCAACTTGGGGGGACAGACCCTCTACGAGCAGTACTTC.

The chain links TRBV11-1 to TRBJ2-7; possible D gene TRBD2, 7 bases. There are 15 residues in the CDR3. Trimming took 2 bases from V and 3 from J, leaving 14 bases between them. Germline assignment: CDR1 SGHAT and CDR2 FQDESV (reference sequence). Here the CDR3 DNA reads TGTGCCAGCAGCTTATGGTCAGGGGAGGGCTACGAGCAGTACTTC. This gives the protein CASSLWSGEGYEQYF.

The V call is TRBV7-9, the J call TRBJ2-3; D not resolved. Trimming removed 5 bases from V and 2 bases from J, with 5 bases in between. This CDR3 contains 12 residues. Germline V lookup: CDR1 SEHNR, CDR2 FQNEAQ (reference sequence). CDR3 amino acids: CASSLFTDTQYF. In DNA, the CDR3 is TGTGCCAGCAGCCTATTCACAGATACGCAGTATTTT.

This chain connects TRBV28 to TRBJ1-1, with D possibly TRBD1 on 6 matching bases. The CDR3 is 17 amino acids. Trimming shortened V by 6 bases and J by 3 bases, and 23 bases separated the two germline ends. The germline gives CDR1 MDHEN, CDR2 SYDVKM. This chain's CDR3 is CASRGGSATDSYTEAFF. As DNA, the CDR3 is TGTGCCAGCAGAGGGGGTTCGGCGACAGACTCATACACTGAAGCTTTCTTT.

The chain couples TRBV30 to TRBJ2-1; TRBD2 aligns across 10 bases. The junction had 21 bases not matched to a gene; V was cut back by 3 bases and J by 7 bases. CDR3 length: 19 amino acids. The germline V gene encodes CDR1 GTSNPN and CDR2 SVGIG (reference sequence). CDR3 nucleotides: TGTGCCTGGAGGGAGGAAGCCCATTCGCTAGCGGGAGTTGGGAATGAGCAGTTCTTC. It translates to CAWREEAHSLAGVGNEQFF.

This clone was seen only once. This sequence joins TRBV5-1 and TRBJ2-5; perhaps TRBD1 as D (6 bases). This CDR3 is built from 15 residues. V was trimmed by 4 bases and J by 2 bases, leaving 15 bases between them. Germline assignment: CDR1 SGHRS and CDR2 YFSETQ. Here the CDR3 DNA reads TGCGCCAGCAGCCGATACAGGGCGCTGCAAGAGACCCAGTACTTC. It specifies CASSRYRALQETQYF.

In its sample, this clone was seen a few times. The rearrangement joins TRBV15 to TRBJ1-2; D unclear. Germline CDR1 reads LNHNV; CDR2 reads YYDKDF (reference sequence). This CDR3 is built from 13 residues. The V end was cut by 2 bases, the J end by 8 bases, with 12 bases between. The CDR3 protein is CATSRHWTEGYTF. CDR3 DNA sequence: TGTGCCACCAGCAGACATTGGACTGAAGGCTACACCTTC.

The chain carries TRBV6-1 and TRBJ1-3, with TRBD1 matching 8 bases. The CDR3 length is 12 residues. CDR1 and CDR2 (germline): MNHNS, SASEGT. V trimming: 8 bases; J trimming: 8 bases; junction bases outside the gene matches: 5. In nucleotides, the CDR3 is TGTGCCAGCCCCGGGACAGGAGACACCATATATTTT. Protein sequence: CASPGTGDTIYF.

V gene TRBV11-2 combines with J gene TRBJ1-1; possible D gene TRBD1, 5 bases. The CDR3 extends over 13 amino acids. The ends were cut back, 5 bases at V and 9 bases at J, with 16 bases in the middle. Germline CDR1 reads SGHAT; CDR2 reads FQNNGV. CDR3 residues: CASSPTGMMQAFF. CDR3 bases: TGTGCCAGCAGCCCCACAGGCATGATGCAAGCTTTCTTT.

V gene TRBV2 combines with J gene TRBJ2-1; TRBD1 matches at 8 bases. The length of the CDR3 is 16 residues. V shed 6 bases, J shed 2 bases, and the junction held 9 bases outside the gene matches. Germline V gene data show CDR1 as SNHLY and CDR2 as FYNNEI. CDR3 in amino acids: CASRDLRQGTYNEQFF. The CDR3 nucleotides are TGTGCCAGCAGGGACCTTCGACAGGGGACCTACAATGAGCAGTTCTTC.

This chain links TRBV5-4 with TRBJ2-3; TRBD1 matches 10 bases. Germline V gene lookup returns CDR1 SGHNT and CDR2 YYREEE (reference sequence). V shed 0 bases and J 3 bases; nucleotides not matched to a gene: 1. The CDR3 sequence is 15 residues long. CDR3 DNA: TGTGCCAGCAGCTTGGAGGGACAGGGGACAGATACGCAGTATTTT. Translated: CASSLEGQGTDTQYF.

This clone was seen a single time. The gene calls are TRBV2 and TRBJ2-2, with 12 bases aligning to TRBD2. Germline V lookup: CDR1 SNHLY, CDR2 FYNNEI. The CDR3 extends over 16 amino acids. Trimming at V came to 8 bases and at J to 2 bases, leaving 6 bases not matched to a gene. CDR3 coding DNA: TGTGCCAGCGGAGGACTAGCGGGGTACAACACCGGGGAGCTGTTTTTT. This gives the protein CASGGLAGYNTGELFF.

This clone was recorded once. The genes are TRBV4-2 and TRBJ2-7; the D gene is possibly TRBD1 (7 bases). Trimming removed 3 bases from V and 5 bases from J, with 14 bases in between. Germline values: CDR1 LGHNA, CDR2 YNFKEQ. The CDR3 spans 14 residues. The CDR3 is CASSQMTGRNEQYF. DNA of the CDR3: TGTGCCAGCAGCCAGATGACAGGGAGGAACGAGCAGTACTTC.

The chain joins TRBV27 to TRBJ2-7; 13 positions agree with TRBD2. V gave up 5 bases and J gave up 3 bases; unmatched junction bases: 4. Germline CDR1 reads MNHEY; CDR2 reads SMNVEV (reference sequence). This CDR3 region has 15 residues. The CDR3 region is CASSAGLAGYYEQYF. The DNA for the CDR3 is TGTGCCAGCAGTGCGGGACTAGCGGGGTACTACGAGCAGTACTTC.

The chain has TRBV28 and TRBJ2-7, with TRBD1 identical over 9 bases. Per the germline V gene, CDR1 is MDHEN and CDR2 is SYDVKM. Trimming removed 6 bases from V and 6 bases from J; junction bases left unmatched: 9. The CDR3 spans 14 residues. CDR3 sequence (DNA): TGTGCCAGCAGCTCATACAGGGGGCAGGGCGAGCAGTACTTC. Protein product: CASSSYRGQGEQYF.

The chain couples TRBV18 to TRBJ2-7, with 11 nucleotides matching TRBD2. The trim removed 1 base at V and 0 bases at J, leaving 2 bases unmatched. CDR3 length: 16 residues. Germline assignment: CDR1 KGHSH and CDR2 LQKENI. The CDR3: CASSPRTSGSSYEQYF. The CDR3, as DNA: TGTGCCAGCTCACCACGAACTAGCGGGAGCTCCTACGAGCAGTACTTC.

The rearrangement links TRBV6-6 to TRBJ2-2; D remains unclear. The CDR3 sequence is 11 residues long. V dropped 5 bases and J dropped 5 bases, with 3 bases sitting between them. Germline V gene data show CDR1 as MNHNY and CDR2 as SVGAGI (reference sequence). CDR3 protein: CASSLTGELFF. CDR3 nucleotides: TGTGCCAGCAGTCTGACCGGGGAGCTGTTTTTT.

In its sample, this clone was seen once. This chain connects TRBV4-2 to TRBJ1-1; tentatively, D is TRBD1 (5 bases). The V end lost 5 bases, the J end lost 3 bases, and 7 bases lay between the germline ends. The CDR3 runs to 12 residues. Germline-derived CDR1 and CDR2 are LGHNA and YNFKEQ. The CDR3 DNA reads as TGTGCCAGCAGCATCAGGGACACTGAAGCTTTCTTT. The encoded protein is CASSIRDTEAFF.

This rearrangement joins TRBV7-2 to TRBJ2-2, with a tentative D call TRBD2 (6 bases). From germline, CDR1 is SGHTA and CDR2 FQGNSA. The CDR3 spans 15 residues. V lost 3 bases, J lost 3 bases, and 11 bases lay in between. This CDR3 reads CASSFRSGYTGELFF. DNA of the CDR3: TGTGCCAGCAGCTTTAGAAGCGGGTACACCGGGGAGCTGTTTTTT.

V is TRBV18 and J is TRBJ2-1; TRBD2 matches at 12 bases. CDR3 size: 17 residues. The J segment lost 6 bases and the V segment lost 3 bases, leaving 9 bases of the junction unmatched. Germline CDR1 and CDR2: KGHSH and LQKENI. The CDR3: CASSPPKLAGGLNEQFF. The CDR3 DNA sequence: TGTGCCAGCTCACCGCCCAAACTAGCGGGAGGACTCAATGAGCAGTTCTTC.

This clone was seen only once. V is TRBV6-5 and J is TRBJ2-2; TRBD1 agrees at 7 bases. CDR3 length: 14 residues. Per germline, CDR1 MNHEY and CDR2 SVGAGI. V lost 6 bases, J lost 7 bases, and 8 bases stayed unmatched. The CDR3 here is CASRKTGLGGELFF. The CDR3 DNA follows: TGTGCCAGCAGAAAGACAGGGTTAGGCGGGGAGCTGTTTTTT.

The chain has TRBV30 and TRBJ2-1, with 9 bases identical to TRBD2. The CDR3 runs 13 residues. Germline CDR1 reads GTSNPN; CDR2 reads SVGIG (reference sequence). V gave up 7 bases and J gave up 7 bases; unmatched junction bases: 8. The CDR3 bases are TGTGCCTTCTTAGCGGGAGATAGGAATGAGCAGTTCTTC. Translated: CAFLAGDRNEQFF.

The chain combines TRBV4-1 with TRBJ2-7, with D maybe TRBD2 (5 bases). CDR3 size: 15 residues. Per germline, CDR1 MGHRA and CDR2 YSYEKL. The V end was cut by 0 bases, the J end by 2 bases, with 11 bases between. DNA of the CDR3: TGCGCCAGCAGCCAAGATCGCGAGGGCCCCTACGAGCAGTACTTC. It codes for CASSQDREGPYEQYF.

This chain uses TRBV28 with TRBJ2-3, with 10 positions matching TRBD2. Germline assignment: CDR1 MDHEN and CDR2 SYDVKM. The CDR3 is 18 amino acids. V gave up 7 bases and J gave up 0 bases; unmatched junction bases: 13. As DNA, the CDR3 is TGTGCCAGCACCCTTGGGTCTAGCGGGAGCCCTAGCACAGATACGCAGTATTTT. Translating it yields CASTLGSSGSPSTDTQYF.

The chain couples TRBV6-6 to TRBJ1-1; D not resolved. With 11 bases removed from V and 5 bases from J, the gap between germline ends came to 9 bases. The CDR3 has 10 amino acids. Germline CDR1 is MNHNY and CDR2 is SVGAGI (reference sequence). CDR3 DNA sequence: TGTGCCGCCGGTCCTACTGAAGCTTTCTTT. It codes for CAAGPTEAFF.

The chain carries TRBV27 and TRBJ2-7; no definite D call. Germline V CDR1 and CDR2: MNHEY, SMNVEV (reference sequence). This CDR3 has 14 amino acids. The germline V and J ends were trimmed by 3 bases and 2 bases, with 11 bases remaining between them. This chain's CDR3 is CASSFRQRTYEQYF. CDR3 in DNA: TGTGCCAGCAGTTTCAGGCAGAGAACCTACGAGCAGTACTTC.

This clone was detected only once. This chain links TRBV27 with TRBJ1-2; D might be TRBD1 (5 bases). V dropped 7 bases and J dropped 7 bases, with 13 bases sitting between them. Germline values: CDR1 MNHEY, CDR2 SMNVEV (reference sequence). The CDR3 extends over 12 amino acids. The CDR3 nucleotides are TGTGCCAGCACTTATACAGGTTCTGGCTACACCTTC. It codes for CASTYTGSGYTF.

This chain connects TRBV5-1 to TRBJ2-7; maybe TRBD1 (5 bases). The CDR3 is 16 amino acids. CDR1 is SGHRS, CDR2 YFSETQ, per germline. Trimming took off 4 bases at V and 2 bases at J, with 19 bases between the two ends. The chain's CDR3 is CASSPNRRPATYEQYF. As DNA, the CDR3 is TGCGCCAGCAGCCCGAACAGGCGTCCCGCAACCTACGAGCAGTACTTC.